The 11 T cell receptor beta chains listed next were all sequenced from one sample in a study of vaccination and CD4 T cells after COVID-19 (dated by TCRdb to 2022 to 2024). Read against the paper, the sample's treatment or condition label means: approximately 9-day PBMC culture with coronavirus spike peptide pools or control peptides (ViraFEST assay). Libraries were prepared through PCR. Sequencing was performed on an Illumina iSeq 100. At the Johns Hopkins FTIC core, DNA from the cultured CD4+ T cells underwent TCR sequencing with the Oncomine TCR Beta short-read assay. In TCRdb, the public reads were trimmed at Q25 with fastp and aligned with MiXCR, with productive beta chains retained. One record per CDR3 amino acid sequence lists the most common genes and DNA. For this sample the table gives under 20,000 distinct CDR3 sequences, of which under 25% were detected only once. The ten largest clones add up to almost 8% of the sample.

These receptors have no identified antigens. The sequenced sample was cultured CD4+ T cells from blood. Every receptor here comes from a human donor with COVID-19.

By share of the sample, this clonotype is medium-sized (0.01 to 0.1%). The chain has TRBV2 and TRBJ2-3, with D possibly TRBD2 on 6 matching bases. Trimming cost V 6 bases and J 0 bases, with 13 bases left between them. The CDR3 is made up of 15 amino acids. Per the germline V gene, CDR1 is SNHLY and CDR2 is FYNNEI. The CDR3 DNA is TGTGCCAGCAGCCCGGGCGGGATTAGCACAGATACGCAGTATTTT. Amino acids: CASSPGGISTDTQYF.

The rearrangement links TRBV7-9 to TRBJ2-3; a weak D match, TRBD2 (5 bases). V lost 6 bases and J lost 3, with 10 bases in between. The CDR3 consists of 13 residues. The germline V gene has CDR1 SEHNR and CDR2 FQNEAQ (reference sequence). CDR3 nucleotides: TGTGCCAGCAGTCCCTTAGCGACAGATACGCAGTATTTT. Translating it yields CASSPLATDTQYF.

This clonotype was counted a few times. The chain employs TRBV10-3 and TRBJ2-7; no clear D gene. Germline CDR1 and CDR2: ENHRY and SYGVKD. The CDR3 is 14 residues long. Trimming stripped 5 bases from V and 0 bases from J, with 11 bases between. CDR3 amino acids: CAISRDGPSYEQYF. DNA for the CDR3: TGTGCCATCAGTCGTGACGGACCCTCCTACGAGCAGTACTTC.

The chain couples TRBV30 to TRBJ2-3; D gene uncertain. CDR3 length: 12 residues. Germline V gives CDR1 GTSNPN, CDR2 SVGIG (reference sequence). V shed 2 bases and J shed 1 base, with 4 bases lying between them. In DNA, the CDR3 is TGTGCCTGGAGTACAGGCACAGATACGCAGTATTTT. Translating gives CAWSTGTDTQYF.

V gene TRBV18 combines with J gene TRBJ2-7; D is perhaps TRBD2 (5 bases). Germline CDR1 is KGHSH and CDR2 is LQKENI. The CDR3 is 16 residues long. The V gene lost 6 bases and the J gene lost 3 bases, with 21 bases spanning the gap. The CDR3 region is CASSRRTGSGDYEQYF. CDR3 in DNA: TGTGCCAGCTCTCGACGAACGGGGAGTGGGGACTACGAGCAGTACTTC.

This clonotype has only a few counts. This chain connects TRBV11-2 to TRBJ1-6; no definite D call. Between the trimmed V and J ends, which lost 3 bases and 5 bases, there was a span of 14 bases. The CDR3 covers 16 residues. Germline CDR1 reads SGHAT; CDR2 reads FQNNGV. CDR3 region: CASSLWSGLNNSPLHF. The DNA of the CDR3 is TGTGCCAGCAGCTTGTGGTCGGGCCTCAATAATTCACCCCTCCACTTT. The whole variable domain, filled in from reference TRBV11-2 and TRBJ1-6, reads EAGVAQSPRYKIIEKRQSVAFWCNPISGHATLYWYQQILGQGPKLLIQFQNNGVVDDSQLPKDRFSAERLKGVDSTLKIQPAKLEDSAVYLCASSLWSGLNNSPLHFGNGTRLTVT.

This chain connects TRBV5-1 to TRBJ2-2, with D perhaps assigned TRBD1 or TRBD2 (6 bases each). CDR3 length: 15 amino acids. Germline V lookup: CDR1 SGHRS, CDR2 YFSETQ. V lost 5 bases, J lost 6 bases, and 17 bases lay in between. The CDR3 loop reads CASRPNLRGAGELFF. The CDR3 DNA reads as TGCGCCAGCAGGCCGAACCTAAGGGGGGCCGGGGAGCTGTTTTTT.

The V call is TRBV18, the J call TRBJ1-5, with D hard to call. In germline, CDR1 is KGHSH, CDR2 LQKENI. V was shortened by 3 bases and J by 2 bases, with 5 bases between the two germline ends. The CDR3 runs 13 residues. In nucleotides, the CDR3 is TGTGCCAGCTCACCGTACGGCAATCAGCCCCAGCATTTT. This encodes CASSPYGNQPQHF.

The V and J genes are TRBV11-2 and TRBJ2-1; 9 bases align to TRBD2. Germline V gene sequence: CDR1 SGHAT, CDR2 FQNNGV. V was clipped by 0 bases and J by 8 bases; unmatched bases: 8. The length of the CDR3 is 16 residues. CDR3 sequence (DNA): TGTGCCAGCAGCTTAGACGTTTCTAGCGGGGTTTATGAGCAGTTCTTC. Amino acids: CASSLDVSSGVYEQFF.

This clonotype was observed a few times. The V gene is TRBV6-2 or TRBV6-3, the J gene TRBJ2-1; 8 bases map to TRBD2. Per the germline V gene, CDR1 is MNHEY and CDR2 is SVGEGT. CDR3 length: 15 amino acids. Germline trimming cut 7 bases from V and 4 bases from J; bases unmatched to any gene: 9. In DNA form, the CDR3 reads TGTGCCAGCACCCTAGGTGCGGGGGGATACAATGAGCAGTTCTTC. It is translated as CASTLGAGGYNEQFF.

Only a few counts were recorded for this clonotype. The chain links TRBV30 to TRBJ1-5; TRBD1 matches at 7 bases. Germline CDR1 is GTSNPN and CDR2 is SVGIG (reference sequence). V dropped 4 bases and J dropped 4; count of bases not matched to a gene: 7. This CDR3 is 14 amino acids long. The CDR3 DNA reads TGTGCCTGGACCTCGGGACAGCCTAATCAGCCCCAGCATTTT. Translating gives CAWTSGQPNQPQHF. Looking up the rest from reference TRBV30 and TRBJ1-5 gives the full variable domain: SQTIHQWPATLVQPVGSPLSLECTVEGTSNPNLYWYRQAAGRGLQLLFYSVGIGQISSEVPQNLSASRPQDRQFILSSKKLLLSDSGFYLCAWTSGQPNQPQHFGDGTRLSIL.